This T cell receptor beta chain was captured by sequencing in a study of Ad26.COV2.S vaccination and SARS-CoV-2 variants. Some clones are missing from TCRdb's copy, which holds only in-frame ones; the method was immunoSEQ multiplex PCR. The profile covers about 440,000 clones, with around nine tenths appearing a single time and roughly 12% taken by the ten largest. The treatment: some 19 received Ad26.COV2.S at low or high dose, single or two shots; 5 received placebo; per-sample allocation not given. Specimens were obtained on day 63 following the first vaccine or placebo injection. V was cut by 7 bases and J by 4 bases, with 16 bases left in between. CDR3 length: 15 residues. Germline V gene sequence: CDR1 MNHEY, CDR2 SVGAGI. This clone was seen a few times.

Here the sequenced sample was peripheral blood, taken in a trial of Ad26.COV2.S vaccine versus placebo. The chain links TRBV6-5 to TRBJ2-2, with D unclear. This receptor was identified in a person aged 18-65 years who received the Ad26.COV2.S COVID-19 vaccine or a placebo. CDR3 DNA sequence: TGTGCCAGCAACCCGGTGGGCGGAAGCACCGGGGAGCTGTTTTTT. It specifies CASNPVGGSTGELFF.